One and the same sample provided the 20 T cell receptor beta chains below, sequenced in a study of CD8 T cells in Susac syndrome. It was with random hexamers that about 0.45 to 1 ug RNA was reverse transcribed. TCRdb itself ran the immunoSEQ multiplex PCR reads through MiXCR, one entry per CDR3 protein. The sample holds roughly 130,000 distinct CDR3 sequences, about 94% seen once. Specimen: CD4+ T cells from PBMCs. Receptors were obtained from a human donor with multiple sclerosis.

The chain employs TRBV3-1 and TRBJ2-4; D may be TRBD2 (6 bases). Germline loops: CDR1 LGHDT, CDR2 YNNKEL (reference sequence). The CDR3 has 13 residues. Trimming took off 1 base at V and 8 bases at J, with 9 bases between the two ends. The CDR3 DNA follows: TGTGCCAGCAGCCAAGGGGGGGTAGACATTCAGTACTTC. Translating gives CASSQGGVDIQYF.

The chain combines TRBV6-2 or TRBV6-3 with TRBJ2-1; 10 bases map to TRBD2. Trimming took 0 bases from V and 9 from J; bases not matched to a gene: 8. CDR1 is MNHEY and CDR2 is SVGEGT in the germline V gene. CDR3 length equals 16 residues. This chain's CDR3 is CASSYSGLAGAGEQFF. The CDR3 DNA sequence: TGTGCCAGCAGTTACTCGGGGCTAGCGGGGGCCGGTGAGCAGTTCTTC.

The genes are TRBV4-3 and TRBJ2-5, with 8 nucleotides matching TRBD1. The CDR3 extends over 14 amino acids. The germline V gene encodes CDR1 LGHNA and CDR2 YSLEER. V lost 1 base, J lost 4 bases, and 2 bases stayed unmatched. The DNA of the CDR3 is TGCGCCAGCAGCCAAGGGCAGGGGGCAGAGACCCAGTACTTC. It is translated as CASSQGQGAETQYF.

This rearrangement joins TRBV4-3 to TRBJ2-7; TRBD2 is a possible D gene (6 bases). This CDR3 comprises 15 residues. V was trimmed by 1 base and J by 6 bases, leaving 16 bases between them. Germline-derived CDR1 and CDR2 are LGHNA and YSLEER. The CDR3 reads CASSQARPGTGEQYF. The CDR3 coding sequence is TGCGCCAGCAGCCAAGCCCGACCAGGGACTGGCGAGCAGTACTTC.

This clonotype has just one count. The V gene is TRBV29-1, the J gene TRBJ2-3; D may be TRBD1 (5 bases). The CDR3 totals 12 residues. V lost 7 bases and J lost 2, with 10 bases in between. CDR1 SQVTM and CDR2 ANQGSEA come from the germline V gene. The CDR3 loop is CSAQQDTDTQYF. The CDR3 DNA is TGCAGCGCCCAACAGGACACAGATACGCAGTATTTT.

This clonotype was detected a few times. The CDR3 is CASSRDNYGYTF. In DNA form, the CDR3 reads TGTGCCAGCAGTCGGGATAACTATGGCTACACCTTC. This chain uses TRBV7-9 with TRBJ1-2; D remains ambiguous. CDR3 size: 12 residues. V shed 6 bases and J shed 1 base, with 6 bases lying between them. Germline assignment: CDR1 SEHNR and CDR2 FQNEAQ (reference sequence).

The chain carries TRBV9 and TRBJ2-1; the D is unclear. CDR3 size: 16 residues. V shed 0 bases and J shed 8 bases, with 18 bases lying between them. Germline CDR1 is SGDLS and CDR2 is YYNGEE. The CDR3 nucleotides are TGTGCCAGCAGCGTAGACCCGACCCGATTCGTGGATGAGCAGTTCTTC. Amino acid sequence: CASSVDPTRFVDEQFF.

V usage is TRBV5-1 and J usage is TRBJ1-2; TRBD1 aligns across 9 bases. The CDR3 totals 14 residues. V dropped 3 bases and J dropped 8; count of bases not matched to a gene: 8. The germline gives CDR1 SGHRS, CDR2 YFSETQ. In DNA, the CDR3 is TGCGCCAGCAGCTCCACAGGGGGCGCGAGGGGCTACACCTTC. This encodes CASSSTGGARGYTF.

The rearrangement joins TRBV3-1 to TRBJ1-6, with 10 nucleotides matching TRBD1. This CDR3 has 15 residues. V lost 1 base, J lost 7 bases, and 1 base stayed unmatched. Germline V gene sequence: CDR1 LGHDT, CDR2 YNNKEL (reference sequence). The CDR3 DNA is TGTGCCAGCAGCCAAGGGGGACAGGGGAATTCACCCCTCCACTTT. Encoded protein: CASSQGGQGNSPLHF.

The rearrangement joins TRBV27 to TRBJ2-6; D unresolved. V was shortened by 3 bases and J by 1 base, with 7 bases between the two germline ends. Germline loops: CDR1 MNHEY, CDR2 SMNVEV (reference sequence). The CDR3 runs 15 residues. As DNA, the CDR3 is TGTGCCAGCAGTTTGTACGGGTCTGGGGCCAACGTCCTGACTTTC. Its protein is CASSLYGSGANVLTF.

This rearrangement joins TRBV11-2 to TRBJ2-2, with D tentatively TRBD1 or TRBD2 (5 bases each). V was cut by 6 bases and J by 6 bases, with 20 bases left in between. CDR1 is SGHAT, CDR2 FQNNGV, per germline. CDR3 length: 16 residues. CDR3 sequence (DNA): TGTGCCAGCAGTCACCTCATGGGACCTCTCGCCGGGGAGCTGTTTTTT. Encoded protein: CASSHLMGPLAGELFF.

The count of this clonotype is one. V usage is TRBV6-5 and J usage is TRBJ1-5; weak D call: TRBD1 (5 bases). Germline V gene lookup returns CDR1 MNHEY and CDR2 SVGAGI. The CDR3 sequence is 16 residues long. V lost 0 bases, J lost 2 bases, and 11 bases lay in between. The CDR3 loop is CASSYSTVLGNQPQHF. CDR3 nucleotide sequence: TGTGCCAGCAGTTACTCGACAGTACTAGGCAATCAGCCCCAGCATTTT.

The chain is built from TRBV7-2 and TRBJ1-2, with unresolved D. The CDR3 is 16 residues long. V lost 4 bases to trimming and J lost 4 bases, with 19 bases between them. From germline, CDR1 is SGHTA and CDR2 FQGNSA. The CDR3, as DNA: TGTGCCAGCAGCTCGACGGGTGGAGGGAGTTTCTATGGCTACACCTTC. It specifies CASSSTGGGSFYGYTF. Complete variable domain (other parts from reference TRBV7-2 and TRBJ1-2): GAGVSQSPSNKVTEKGKDVELRCDPISGHTALYWYRQSLGQGLEFLIYFQGNSAPDKSGLPSDRFSAERTGGSVSTLTIQRTQQEDSAVYLCASSSTGGGSFYGYTFGSGTRLTVV.

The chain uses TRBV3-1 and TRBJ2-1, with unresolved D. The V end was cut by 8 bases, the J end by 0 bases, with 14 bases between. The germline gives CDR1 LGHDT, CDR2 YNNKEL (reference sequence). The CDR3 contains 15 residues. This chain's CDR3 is CASAGPSDSYNEQFF. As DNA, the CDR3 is TGTGCCAGCGCAGGACCTTCGGACTCCTACAATGAGCAGTTCTTC.

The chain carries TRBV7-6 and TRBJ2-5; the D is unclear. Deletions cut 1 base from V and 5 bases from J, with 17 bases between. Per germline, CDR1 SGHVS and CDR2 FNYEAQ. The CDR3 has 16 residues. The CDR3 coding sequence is TGTGCCAGCAGCTTAGGAAGTAGTAGCTTAAAGGAGACCCAGTACTTC. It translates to CASSLGSSSLKETQYF.

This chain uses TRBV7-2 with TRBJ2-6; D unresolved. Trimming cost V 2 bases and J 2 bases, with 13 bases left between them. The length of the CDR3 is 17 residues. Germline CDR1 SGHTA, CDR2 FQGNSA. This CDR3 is CASSLILPSPGANVLTF. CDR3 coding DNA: TGTGCCAGCAGCTTAATACTGCCGAGTCCTGGGGCCAACGTCCTGACTTTC. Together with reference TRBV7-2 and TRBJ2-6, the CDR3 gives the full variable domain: GAGVSQSPSNKVTEKGKDVELRCDPISGHTALYWYRQSLGQGLEFLIYFQGNSAPDKSGLPSDRFSAERTGGSVSTLTIQRTQQEDSAVYLCASSLILPSPGANVLTFGAGSRLTVL.

Here the CDR3 reads CASSPRVDRGGKTQYF. In DNA form, the CDR3 reads TGTGCCAGCAGTCCAAGAGTGGACAGGGGCGGGAAGACCCAGTACTTC. This chain links TRBV27 with TRBJ2-5, with TRBD1 matching over 9 bases. Germline CDR1 MNHEY, CDR2 SMNVEV (reference sequence). The CDR3 loop spans 16 amino acids. V trimming: 5 bases; J trimming: 6 bases; junction bases outside the gene matches: 13.

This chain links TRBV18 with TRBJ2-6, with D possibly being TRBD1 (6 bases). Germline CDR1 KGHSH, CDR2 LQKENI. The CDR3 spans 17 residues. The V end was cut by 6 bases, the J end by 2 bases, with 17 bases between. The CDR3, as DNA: TGTGCCAGCTCCCTTGGAGCAGGGGCAACTGGGGCCAACGTCCTGACTTTC. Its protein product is CASSLGAGATGANVLTF.

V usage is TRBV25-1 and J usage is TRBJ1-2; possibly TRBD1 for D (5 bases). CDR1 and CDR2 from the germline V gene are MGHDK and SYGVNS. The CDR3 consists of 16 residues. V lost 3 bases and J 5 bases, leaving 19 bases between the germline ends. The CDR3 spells CASSDPSSGREYGYTF. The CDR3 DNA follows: TGTGCCAGCAGTGACCCGAGTTCGGGCAGGGAATATGGCTACACCTTC.

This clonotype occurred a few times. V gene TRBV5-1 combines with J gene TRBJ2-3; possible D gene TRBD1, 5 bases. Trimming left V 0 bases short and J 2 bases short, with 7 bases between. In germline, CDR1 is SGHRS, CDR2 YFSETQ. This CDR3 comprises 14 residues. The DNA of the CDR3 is TGCGCCAGCAGCTTGGCGACAGTCACAGATACGCAGTATTTT. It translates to CASSLATVTDTQYF.